Shown below are 32 T cell receptor beta chains from a single sample sequenced in a study of T cells in Graves' hyperthyroidism and ophthalmopathy. What was amplified from RNA transcripts were TCR beta CDR3 regions. Researchers ran a first-round RT-PCR on the TCR CDR3 using the HTBI primer set. TCRdb used MiXCR to reprocess the multiplex PCR reads, holding one entry per CDR3 protein. The data hold hundreds of thousands of distinct CDR3 sequences, with 46% observed a single time. What was sequenced was peripheral blood or thyroid tissue (not recorded which). The origin of the receptors is a woman aged 18-29 years with Graves' hyperthyroidism.

This clonotype was counted only a few times. Compared with germline, one end of the junction differs, possibly owing to a read error. The chain links TRBV7-9 to TRBJ2-5; perhaps TRBD1 as D (5 bases). The CDR3 has 13 residues. CDR1 is SEHNR, CDR2 FQNEAQ, per germline (reference sequence). DNA for the CDR3: TGTGCTAGCAGCTTAGTCCCAGGGGAGACCCAGTACTTC. It translates to CASSLVPGETQYF.

The rearrangement links TRBV29-1 to TRBJ1-3; 7 bases map to TRBD1. The CDR3 has 13 residues. Germline CDR1 is SQVTM and CDR2 is ANQGSEA. The J segment lost 0 bases and the V segment lost 8 bases, leaving 4 bases of the junction unmatched. In nucleotides, the CDR3 is TGCAGCCTCACAGGGGACTCTGGAAACACCATATATTTT. Translation gives CSLTGDSGNTIYF.

Judged by abundance, this clonotype is medium-sized. The chain links TRBV29-1 to TRBJ2-5; 10 bases line up with TRBD1. Germline lookup yields CDR1 SQVTM and CDR2 ANQGSEA. The length of the CDR3 is 15 residues. With V trimmed by 5 bases and J by 5 bases, 11 bases remained unmatched. The CDR3 coding sequence is TGCAGCGTTCTGCCGGGACAGGGGCTTCATGAGACCCAGTACTTC. Translated: CSVLPGQGLHETQYF.

CDR3 sequence (DNA): TGTGCCTGGCGGGAATCTGAGACCCAGTACTTC. Translating gives CAWRESETQYF. The chain joins TRBV2 to TRBJ2-5; a possible D gene is TRBD2 (6 bases). The CDR3 extends over 11 amino acids. Deletions cut 11 bases from V and 5 bases from J, with 12 bases between. CDR1 is SNHLY and CDR2 is FYNNEI in the germline V gene.

This rearrangement joins TRBV11-1 to TRBJ2-5; D ambiguous. The CDR3 extends over 14 amino acids. Germline assignment: CDR1 SGHAT and CDR2 FQDESV (reference sequence). Trimming pared 5 bases from V and 4 bases from J, leaving 14 bases between. The CDR3 loop reads CASSEKNRAETQYF. The CDR3 DNA reads as TGTGCCAGCAGCGAGAAGAATCGGGCAGAGACCCAGTACTTC.

This chain uses TRBV29-1 with TRBJ1-1; perhaps TRBD1 as D (6 bases). This CDR3 has 12 residues. V dropped 2 bases and J dropped 4 bases, with 8 bases sitting between them. The germline CDR1 and CDR2 sequences are SQVTM and ANQGSEA. The CDR3 sequence is CSVERGATEAFF. The CDR3 bases are TGCAGCGTTGAACGGGGGGCCACTGAAGCTTTCTTT.

In regard to this clonotype: This may arise from a read error, as a much more abundant clone is one base away. The V and J genes are TRBV7-4 and TRBJ2-5; 9 positions agree with TRBD2. CDR1 and CDR2 (germline): SGHVT, SQSDAQ. The V segment lost 1 base and the J segment 2 bases; nucleotides outside the gene matches: 2. The CDR3 covers 15 residues. DNA of the CDR3: TGTGCCAGCAGCTTAGGACTAGCGGAACAAGAGACCCAGTACTTC. Residues: CASSLGLAEQETQYF.

The chain uses TRBV29-1 and TRBJ1-1; D is unresolved. The CDR3 covers 11 residues. Trimming pared 3 bases from V and 3 bases from J, leaving 5 bases between. The germline CDR1 and CDR2 sequences are SQVTM and ANQGSEA. CDR3 protein: CSVDGYTEAFF. The CDR3, as DNA: TGCAGCGTTGACGGCTACACTGAAGCTTTCTTT. Variable domain in full (rest from reference TRBV29-1 and TRBJ1-1): SAVISQKPSRDICQRGTSLTIQCQVDSQVTMMFWYRQQPGQSLTLIATANQGSEATYESGFVIDKFPISRPNLTFSTLTVSNMSPEDSSIYLCSVDGYTEAFFGQGTRLTVV.

In its sample, this clonotype was seen a few times. J is TRBJ1-1 and V is TRBV7-9; TRBD1 is a possible D gene (6 bases). The CDR3 totals 15 residues. The V gene's germline CDR1 is SEHNR and CDR2 FQNEAQ (reference sequence). V lost 5 bases, J lost 4 bases, and 17 bases lay in between. The CDR3 bases are TGTGCCAGCAGCCCTATATCAGGGGCAGGCACTGAAGCTTTCTTT. It codes for CASSPISGAGTEAFF.

The rearrangement links TRBV25-1 to TRBJ1-2; TRBD1 might be the D (6 bases). V lost 4 bases and J lost 8, with 23 bases in between. The length of the CDR3 is 16 residues. Germline loops: CDR1 MGHDK, CDR2 SYGVNS. The CDR3 loop is CASSARDTGVRNGYTF. CDR3 nucleotides: TGTGCCAGCAGTGCTAGGGACACAGGTGTCCGGAACGGCTACACCTTC.

This clonotype has a handful of counts. The genes are TRBV9 and TRBJ1-2; 8 bases fit TRBD1. The germline V gene encodes CDR1 SGDLS and CDR2 YYNGEE. CDR3 size: 14 residues. The trim removed 2 bases at V and 5 bases at J, leaving 5 bases unmatched. The DNA of the CDR3 is TGTGCCAGCAGCGTTCGACAGGGGCGTTATGGCTACACCTTC. Encoded protein: CASSVRQGRYGYTF. The complete variable domain, with remaining parts taken from reference TRBV9 and TRBJ1-2, reads DSGVTQTPKHLITATGQRVTLRCSPRSGDLSVYWYQQSLDQGLQFLIQYYNGEERAKGNILERFSAQQFPDLHSELNLSSLELGDSALYFCASSVRQGRYGYTFGSGTRLTVV.

The J gene is TRBJ2-5, the V gene TRBV7-2; TRBD2 agrees at 8 bases. V lost 7 bases and J lost 4; bases outside the gene matches: 8. Germline V gene data show CDR1 as SGHTA and CDR2 as FQGNSA. The CDR3 is 14 residues long. The CDR3 region has the DNA TGTGCCAGCACCCCGGGGGGGGGACGAGAGACCCAGTACTTC. This gives the protein CASTPGGGRETQYF.

The rearrangement links TRBV7-9 to TRBJ1-2, with TRBD1 as a possible D gene (5 bases). The V end lost 8 bases, the J end lost 8 bases, and 18 bases lay between the germline ends. Germline V lookup: CDR1 SEHNR, CDR2 FQNEAQ (reference sequence). This CDR3 comprises 13 residues. This CDR3 reads CASSPQAKSGYTF. CDR3 nucleotide sequence: TGTGCCAGCTCACCACAGGCTAAATCCGGCTACACCTTC.

This sequence joins TRBV25-1 and TRBJ1-2, with D possibly being TRBD1 (6 bases). The CDR3 is 14 amino acids. Trimming shortened V by 2 bases and J by 6 bases, and 13 bases separated the two germline ends. Germline values: CDR1 MGHDK, CDR2 SYGVNS. The CDR3 bases are TGTGCCAGCAGTGAAGGGGGCAGTGCTCATGGCTACACCTTC. It specifies CASSEGGSAHGYTF.

This clonotype was seen a few times. V gene TRBV10-3 combines with J gene TRBJ2-3; D unclear. The CDR3 is 13 amino acids. The germline V gene encodes CDR1 ENHRY and CDR2 SYGVKD. V was clipped by 7 bases and J by 3 bases, with 11 bases between them. The CDR3 here is CAINTASTDTQYF. DNA of the CDR3: TGTGCCATCAATACAGCAAGTACAGATACGCAGTATTTT.

V usage is TRBV29-1 and J usage is TRBJ2-3, with D tentatively TRBD1 (5 bases). The V and J ends lost 0 bases and 0 bases respectively, with 10 bases between them. The CDR3 contains 15 residues. Germline V gene sequence: CDR1 SQVTM, CDR2 ANQGSEA. The CDR3 loop is CSVEDRVSSTDTQYF. CDR3 in DNA: TGCAGCGTTGAAGACAGGGTCTCTAGCACAGATACGCAGTATTTT.

The rearrangement joins TRBV11-2 to TRBJ1-2, with 8 bases matching TRBD1. The CDR3 covers 16 residues. V lost 6 bases and J lost 7; bases outside the gene matches: 16. Germline CDR1 reads SGHAT; CDR2 reads FQNNGV. CDR3 nucleotide sequence: TGTGCCAGCAGGGGGACAGGCCAACCTCCGGAGGGTGGCTACACCTTC. Its translation: CASRGTGQPPEGGYTF.

The sample holds many counts of this clonotype. Written as DNA, the CDR3 is TGCAGTGCTATAGGCCTATTGCAAGAGACCCAGTACTTC. Residues: CSAIGLLQETQYF. The V and J genes are TRBV20-1 and TRBJ2-5; D uncertain. Germline V lookup: CDR1 DFQATT, CDR2 SNEGSKA (reference sequence). V lost 4 bases to trimming and J lost 2 bases, with 11 bases between them. This CDR3 region has 13 residues.

This chain uses TRBV9 with TRBJ2-2, with D perhaps matching TRBD1 (5 bases). V was trimmed by 3 bases and J by 10 bases, leaving 19 bases between them. The CDR3 loop spans 15 amino acids. CDR1 and CDR2 (germline): SGDLS, YYNGEE. DNA of the CDR3: TGTGCCAGCAGCGACCGACAGTACCCGGATAAGGAGCTGTTTTTT. It specifies CASSDRQYPDKELFF.

This clonotype was counted a few times. J is TRBJ2-7 and V is TRBV7-2, with TRBD2 matching 8 bases. This CDR3 contains 16 residues. In germline, CDR1 is SGHTA, CDR2 FQGNSA. The V and J ends lost 9 bases and 2 bases, in that order; junction bases with no gene match: 15. The CDR3 spells CASRQKGLAGPYEQYF. The DNA for the CDR3 is TGTGCCAGTAGACAAAAGGGGCTAGCGGGTCCCTACGAGCAGTACTTC.

The CDR3 loop reads CASSLATGHSPLHF. In nucleotides, the CDR3 is TGTGCCAGCAGCTTGGCCACAGGTCATTCACCCCTCCACTTT. V and J are TRBV7-6 and TRBJ1-6; weak D call: TRBD1 (5 bases). The length of the CDR3 is 14 residues. The V gene's germline CDR1 is SGHVS and CDR2 FNYEAQ. Trimming removed 3 bases at V and 8 bases at J, with 11 bases between.

This clonotype was observed many times. The gene calls are TRBV29-1 and TRBJ1-1, with D maybe TRBD1 (6 bases). The V end was cut by 4 bases, the J end by 4 bases, with 13 bases between. The CDR3 contains 13 residues. The germline V gene encodes CDR1 SQVTM and CDR2 ANQGSEA. In DNA form, the CDR3 reads TGCAGCGTTGTACCGGGACACCTCACTGAAGCTTTCTTT. Encoded protein: CSVVPGHLTEAFF.

A few counts support this clonotype. The V and J genes are TRBV15 and TRBJ1-5; D gene ambiguous. V was shortened by 1 base and J by 2 bases, with 6 bases between the two germline ends. There are 14 residues in the CDR3. Per the germline V gene, CDR1 is LNHNV and CDR2 is YYDKDF (reference sequence). In DNA form, the CDR3 reads TGTGCCACCAGCAGAGCGGCCGGCAATCAGCCCCAGCATTTT. Translated: CATSRAAGNQPQHF.

As concerns this clonotype: This likely comes from a read error, as the CDR3 has no conserved phenylalanine or tryptophan at its end. It is unclear where the CDR3 begins or ends on the DNA, so no DNA is shown, and the CDR3 is as TCRdb lists it. The chain joins TRBV7-9 to TRBJ1-1; the table's D call, TRBD1, was not checked against the DNA. Germline CDR1 SEHNR, CDR2 FQNEAQ (reference sequence). Including both end residues, the CDR3 is 10 amino acids long. CDR3 sequence: CASSLVGGLY.

This clonotype was seen only a few times. This chain links TRBV19 with TRBJ2-5, with a possible D match to TRBD1 (6 bases). Per the germline V gene, CDR1 is LNHDA and CDR2 is SQIVND (reference sequence). V lost 7 bases to trimming and J lost 5 bases, with 20 bases between them. The length of the CDR3 is 15 residues. The CDR3 bases are TGTGCCAGTAAATACAGGGCGATTAGTGGGGAGACCCAGTACTTC. The encoded protein is CASKYRAISGETQYF.

With regard to this clonotype: With a much larger clone just one base away, this may be a read error. The chain combines TRBV7-9 with TRBJ1-2; the match to TRBD1 covers 7 bases. CDR3 length: 12 residues. Germline CDR1 reads SEHNR; CDR2 reads FQNEAQ (reference sequence). V lost 5 bases, J lost 7 bases, and 4 bases stayed unmatched. The CDR3 protein is CASSPTGSGYTF. The DNA for the CDR3 is TGTGCCAGCAGCCCGACAGGGAGTGGCTACACCTTC.

The chain uses TRBV3-1 and TRBJ1-1, with D possibly being TRBD1 (5 bases). Germline V lookup: CDR1 LGHDT, CDR2 YNNKEL (reference sequence). V lost 1 base to trimming and J lost 4 bases, with 10 bases between them. The CDR3 contains 14 residues. The CDR3 protein is CASSQGGAGTEAFF. The CDR3 nucleotides are TGTGCCAGCAGCCAAGGCGGGGCTGGCACTGAAGCTTTCTTT.

This sequence joins TRBV25-1 and TRBJ1-2; D gene uncertain. The V end was cut by 8 bases, the J end by 1 base, with 11 bases between. The CDR3 has 13 residues. Per the germline V gene, CDR1 is MGHDK and CDR2 is SYGVNS. CDR3 sequence: CASSPLDNYGYTF. The CDR3 DNA is TGTGCCAGCTCCCCCCTGGATAACTATGGCTACACCTTC.

This chain uses TRBV19 with TRBJ2-2; a weak D match, TRBD2 (5 bases). This CDR3 spans 15 amino acids. Germline V CDR1 and CDR2: LNHDA, SQIVND (reference sequence). V was clipped by 3 bases and J by 3 bases, with 11 bases between them. CDR3 protein: CASSIGKVDTGELFF. The CDR3 DNA reads TGTGCCAGTAGTATCGGGAAGGTGGACACCGGGGAGCTGTTTTTT.

This clonotype appeared once. The chain combines TRBV19 with TRBJ2-2; the D gene could be TRBD1 or TRBD2 (5 bases each). Between the trimmed V and J ends, which lost 7 bases and 15 bases, there was a span of 24 bases. Germline V gene sequence: CDR1 LNHDA, CDR2 SQIVND (reference sequence). The CDR3 sequence is 14 residues long. CDR3 in DNA: TGTGCCAGTAATATCCCAGGGACCACAGCCCCGTTGTTTTTT. Protein: CASNIPGTTAPLFF.

The chain joins TRBV2 to TRBJ1-6; no reliable D call. The CDR3 contains 13 residues. Germline lookup yields CDR1 SNHLY and CDR2 FYNNEI. Trimming cost V 8 bases and J 12 bases, with 17 bases left between them. CDR3 sequence reads: CASSPTQREPLHF. The CDR3 nucleotides read TGTGCCAGCTCACCGACTCAGCGGGAACCCCTCCACTTT.

This sequence joins TRBV24-1 and TRBJ2-5, with a possible D match to TRBD1 (5 bases). The CDR3 extends over 14 amino acids. Germline V lookup: CDR1 KGHDR, CDR2 SFDVKD. The V end lost 5 bases, the J end lost 4 bases, and 13 bases lay between the germline ends. For the CDR3, the DNA is TGTGCCACCAGTGTCCAGGGAAGGGGAGAGACCCAGTACTTC. Translation: CATSVQGRGETQYF.